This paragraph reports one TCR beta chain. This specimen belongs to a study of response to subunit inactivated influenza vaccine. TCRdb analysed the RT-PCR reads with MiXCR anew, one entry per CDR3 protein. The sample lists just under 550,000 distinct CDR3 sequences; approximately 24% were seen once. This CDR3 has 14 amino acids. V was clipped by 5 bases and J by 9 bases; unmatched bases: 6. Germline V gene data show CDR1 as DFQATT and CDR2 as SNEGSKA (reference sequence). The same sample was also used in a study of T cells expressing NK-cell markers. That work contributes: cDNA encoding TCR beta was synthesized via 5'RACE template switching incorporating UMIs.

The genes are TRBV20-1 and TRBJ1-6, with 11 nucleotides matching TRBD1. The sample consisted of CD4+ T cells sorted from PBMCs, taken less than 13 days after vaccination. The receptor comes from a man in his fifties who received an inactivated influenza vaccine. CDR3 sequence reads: CSALAGTGGSPLHF. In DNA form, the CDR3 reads TGCAGTGCTCTGGCCGGGACAGGGGGTTCACCCCTCCACTTT.